The clone carrying this T cell receptor (beta chain) was recorded a few times. These data come from a study of blood T cell repertoires in COVID-19. Study-wide context: The cDNA or gDNA used as material had been derived from T cells, B-cell-depleted T cells, or PBMCs.

V gave up 6 bases and J gave up 12 bases, with 20 bases separating them. CDR3 size: 13 residues. Germline V gene data show CDR1 as MNHEY and CDR2 as SVGAGI. As handled by the study authors: Reference gene primer amplification in the assay estimated nucleated cell counts. TCRdb's table, derived via immunoSEQ multiplex PCR, lists solely in-frame clones and lacks some. Clone size and the V and J calls come from that table; the DNA yielded D and trimming. The repertoire has more than 150,000 clones, approximately 87% of them found once; the top ten carry over 0.7%. The chain couples TRBV6-5 to TRBJ1-2; D is undetermined. The origin of this receptor is a woman younger than 30 who had recovered from COVID-19. Input material: peripheral blood. This CDR3 reads CASRHPISGFNTF. The CDR3 DNA reads as TGTGCCAGCAGACACCCCATTTCAGGCTTCAACACCTTC.